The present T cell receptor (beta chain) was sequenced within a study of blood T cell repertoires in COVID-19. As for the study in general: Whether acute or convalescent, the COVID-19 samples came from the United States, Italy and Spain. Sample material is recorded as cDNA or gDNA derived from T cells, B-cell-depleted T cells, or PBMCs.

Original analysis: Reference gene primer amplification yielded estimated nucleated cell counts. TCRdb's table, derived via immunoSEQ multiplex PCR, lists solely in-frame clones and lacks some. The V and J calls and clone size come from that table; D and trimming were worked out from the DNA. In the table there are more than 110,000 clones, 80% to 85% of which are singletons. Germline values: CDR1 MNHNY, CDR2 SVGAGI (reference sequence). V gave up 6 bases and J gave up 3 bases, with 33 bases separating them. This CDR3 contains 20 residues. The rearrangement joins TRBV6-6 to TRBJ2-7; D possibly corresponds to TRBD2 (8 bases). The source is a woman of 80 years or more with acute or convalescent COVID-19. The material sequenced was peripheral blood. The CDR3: CASSDGWQGDARSGSYEQYF. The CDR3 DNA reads TGTGCCAGCAGCGACGGTTGGCAGGGGGACGCTCGGAGCGGGAGCTACGAGCAGTACTTC.